The T cell receptor beta chain under discussion was sequenced for a study of T cells in Graves' hyperthyroidism and ophthalmopathy. The study, taken as a whole, reports: Among thyroid clonotypes expanded above 0.001, most also appeared in blood.

The germline CDR1 and CDR2 sequences are LGHDT and YNNKEL (reference sequence). V dropped 3 bases and J dropped 4; count of bases not matched to a gene: 8. The CDR3 is made up of 16 amino acids. Fresh peripheral blood, more than 8 ml of it, supplied the PBMCs. This clonotype was recorded many times. No antigen is known for it. The investigators amplified TCR beta CDR3 regions from RNA transcripts. Carried out on the TCR CDR3, a first-round RT-PCR used the HTBI primer set. TCRdb called the multiplex PCR reads again in MiXCR, with one record for every CDR3 protein. This sample has 400,000 or so distinct CDR3 sequences, with more than 12% found just once.

Material: blood. The TCR sequence derives from a woman aged 25 to 39 with Graves' ophthalmopathy. The rearrangement links TRBV3-1 to TRBJ2-3, with 9 bases identical to TRBD2. DNA for the CDR3: TGTGCCAGCAGCCATGGAAGACTAGCGGACCCAGATACGCAGTATTTT. This sequence encodes CASSHGRLADPDTQYF.